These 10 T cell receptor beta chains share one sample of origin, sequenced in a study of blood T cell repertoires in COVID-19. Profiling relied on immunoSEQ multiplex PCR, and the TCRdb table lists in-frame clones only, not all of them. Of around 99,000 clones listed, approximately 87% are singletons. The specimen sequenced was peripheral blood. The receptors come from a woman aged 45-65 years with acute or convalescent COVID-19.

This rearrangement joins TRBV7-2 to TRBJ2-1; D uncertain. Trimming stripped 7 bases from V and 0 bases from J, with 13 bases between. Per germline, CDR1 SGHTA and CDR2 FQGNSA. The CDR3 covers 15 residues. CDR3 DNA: TGTGCCAGCACCCCAACGGGTAGCTCCTACAATGAGCAGTTCTTC. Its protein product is CASTPTGSSYNEQFF.

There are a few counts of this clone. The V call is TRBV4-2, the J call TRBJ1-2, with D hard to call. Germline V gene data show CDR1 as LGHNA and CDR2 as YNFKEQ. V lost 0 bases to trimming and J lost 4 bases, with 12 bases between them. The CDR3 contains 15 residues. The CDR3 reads CASSQDSVGGYGYTF. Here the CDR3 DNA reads TGTGCCAGCAGCCAAGATTCTGTGGGAGGCTATGGCTACACCTTC.

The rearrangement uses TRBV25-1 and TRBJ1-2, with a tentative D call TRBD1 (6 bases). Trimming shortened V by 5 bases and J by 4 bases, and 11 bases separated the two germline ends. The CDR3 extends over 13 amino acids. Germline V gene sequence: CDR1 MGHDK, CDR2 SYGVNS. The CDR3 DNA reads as TGTGCCAGCAGTTCAACAGGGATCTATGGCTACACCTTC. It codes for CASSSTGIYGYTF.

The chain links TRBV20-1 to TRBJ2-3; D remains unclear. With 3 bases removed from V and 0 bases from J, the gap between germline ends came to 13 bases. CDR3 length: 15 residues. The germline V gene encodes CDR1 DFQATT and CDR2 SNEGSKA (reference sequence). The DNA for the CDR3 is TGCAGTGCTAGTATTCCGAGAACTAGCACAGATACGCAGTATTTT. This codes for CSASIPRTSTDTQYF.

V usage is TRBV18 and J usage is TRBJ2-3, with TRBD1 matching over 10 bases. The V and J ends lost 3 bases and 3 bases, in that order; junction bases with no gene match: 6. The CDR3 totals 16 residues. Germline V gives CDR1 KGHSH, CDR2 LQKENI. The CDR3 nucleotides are TGTGCCAGCTCACCTCCCGGGACAGGGGTTACAGATACGCAGTATTTT. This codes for CASSPPGTGVTDTQYF.

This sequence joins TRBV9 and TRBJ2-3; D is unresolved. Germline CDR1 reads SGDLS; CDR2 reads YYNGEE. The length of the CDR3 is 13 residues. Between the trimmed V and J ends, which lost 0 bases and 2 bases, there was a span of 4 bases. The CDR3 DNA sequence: TGTGCCAGCAGCGTAGCAGACACAGATACGCAGTATTTT. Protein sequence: CASSVADTDTQYF.

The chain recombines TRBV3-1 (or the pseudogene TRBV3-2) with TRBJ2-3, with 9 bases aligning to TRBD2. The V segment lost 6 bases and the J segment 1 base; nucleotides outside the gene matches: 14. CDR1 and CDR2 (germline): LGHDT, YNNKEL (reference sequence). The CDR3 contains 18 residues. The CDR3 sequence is CASSRGGAVLLGTDTQYF. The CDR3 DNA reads TGTGCCAGCAGTCGCGGGGGGGCGGTCCTACTGGGCACAGATACGCAGTATTTT.

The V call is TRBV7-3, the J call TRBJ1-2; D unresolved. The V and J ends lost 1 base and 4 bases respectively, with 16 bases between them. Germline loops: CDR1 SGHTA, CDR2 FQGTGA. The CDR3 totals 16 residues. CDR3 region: CASSLMGAGEPYGYTF. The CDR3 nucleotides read TGTGCCAGCAGCTTAATGGGTGCAGGCGAACCCTATGGCTACACCTTC.

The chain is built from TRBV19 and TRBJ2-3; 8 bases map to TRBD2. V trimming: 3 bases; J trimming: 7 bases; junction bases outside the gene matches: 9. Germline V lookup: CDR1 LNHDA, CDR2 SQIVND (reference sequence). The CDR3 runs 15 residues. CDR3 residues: CASSISPLAGNTQYF. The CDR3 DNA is TGTGCCAGTAGTATCTCCCCCCTAGCGGGCAATACGCAGTATTTT.

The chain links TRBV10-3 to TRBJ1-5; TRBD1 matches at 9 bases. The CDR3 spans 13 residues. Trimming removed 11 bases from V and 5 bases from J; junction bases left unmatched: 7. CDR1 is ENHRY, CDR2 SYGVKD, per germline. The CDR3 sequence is CAAGQGFDQPQHF. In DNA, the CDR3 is TGTGCCGCCGGACAGGGGTTCGATCAGCCCCAGCATTTT.